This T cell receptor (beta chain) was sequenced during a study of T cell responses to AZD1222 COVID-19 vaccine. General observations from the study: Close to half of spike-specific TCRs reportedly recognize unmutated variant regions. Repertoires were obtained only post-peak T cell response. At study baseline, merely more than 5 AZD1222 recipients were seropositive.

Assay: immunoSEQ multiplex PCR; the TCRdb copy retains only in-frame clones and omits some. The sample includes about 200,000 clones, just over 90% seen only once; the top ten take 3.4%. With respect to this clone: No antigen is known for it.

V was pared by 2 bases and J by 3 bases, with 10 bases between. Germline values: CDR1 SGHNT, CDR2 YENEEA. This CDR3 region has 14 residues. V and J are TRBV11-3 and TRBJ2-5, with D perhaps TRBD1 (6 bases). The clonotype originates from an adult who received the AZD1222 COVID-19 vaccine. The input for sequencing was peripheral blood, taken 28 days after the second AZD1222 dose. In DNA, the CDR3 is TGTGCCAGCAGCTTATCGGACAGAAAAGAGACCCAGTACTTC. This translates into CASSLSDRKETQYF.